A selection of T cell receptor beta chains follows, all from one sample in a study of response to subunit inactivated influenza vaccine. TCRdb re-called the RT-PCR reads through MiXCR, storing one row per CDR3 protein. The table includes about 500,000 distinct CDR3 sequences, approximately 15% detected once. The source material was CD4+ T cells sorted from PBMCs, sampled roughly 24 months after vaccination. The receptors here all came from a man between 45 and 75 years old who received an inactivated influenza vaccine. Each CDR3 is given with its conserved first and last residue. Expanded clones are given a class, and other clones once, few, many or no size at all.

clone_size | cdr3_length | v_call | cdr3_aa
few | 14 | TRBV6-2/TRBV6-3 | CATKRQAASYEQYF
NA | 13 | TRBV20-1 | CSARVAERYGYTF
NA | 10 | TRBV20-1 | CSARTLSQYF
NA | 15 | TRBV20-1 | CSANSLQGYNQPQHF
many | 14 | TRBV11-2 | CASSLPVNTGELFF
many | 15 | TRBV10-2 | CASSVSATANYGYTF
NA | 16 | TRBV20-1 | CSARDLGRGENTEAFF
NA | 14 | TRBV6-1 | CASSVRDRDYGYTF
many | 12 | TRBV6-5 | CASSSDTYEQYF
few | 15 | TRBV11-2 | CASSLGGVRTDTQYF
few | 15 | TRBV20-1 | CSARHPQREWGEQYF
many | 14 | TRBV10-3 | CAISRTSGGDTQYF
few | 13 | TRBV4-3 | CASSRDPGYEQYF
NA | 17 | TRBV12-3/TRBV12-4 | CARSPGAGTGGGETQYF
few | 13 | TRBV9 | CASSVRRTTEAFF
NA | 15 | TRBV4-2 | CASSQDNGGNQPQHF
NA | 13 | TRBV7-2 | CASSANRGYEQYF
many | 15 | TRBV5-1 | CASSGQGSNTGELFF
few | 14 | TRBV5-1 | CASETSGRAREQFF
few | 18 | TRBV5-1 | CASSFVSGAKGGWDTQYF
NA | 14 | TRBV7-9 | CASSLRQVQETQYF
few | 15 | TRBV4-2 | CASSLSDRGEYEQYF
NA | 14 | TRBV6-5 | CASSYDRGNYEQYF
NA | 15 | TRBV20-1 | CSANVLDRVEGEQYF
few | 13 | TRBV20-1 | CSAQRAHTGELFF
NA | 16 | TRBV6-1 | CASSASRKELNTEAFF
few | 13 | TRBV5-1 | CASSPVTNYEQYF
NA | 16 | TRBV7-8 | CASSGDRGFSYNEQFF
NA | 16 | TRBV5-1 | CASSLAVGQVTDTQYF
NA | 15 | TRBV5-1 | CASSKSGTGGVEQYF
NA | 12 | TRBV20-1 | CSARVLAEEQFF
NA | 18 | TRBV12-3/TRBV12-4 | CASSQSGGSVSYNSPLHF
NA | 14 | TRBV27 | CASSAQGMGTEAFF
few | 13 | TRBV11-2 | CASGSGIYNEQFF
many | 14 | TRBV20-1 | CSVGGTGASYEQYF
NA | 16 | TRBV7-2 | CASSLKRTENTGELFF
few | 12 | TRBV20-1 | CSASRTGSEAFF
NA | 15 | TRBV9 | CASSVEAQGSTEAFF
many | 12 | TRBV5-1 | CASSAGADGYTF
few | 17 | TRBV6-1 | CASRGQRDSSYNSPLHF
NA | 13 | TRBV29-1 | CSVESAKNQPQHF
few | 15 | TRBV20-1 | CSASTSGGAPGELFF
NA | 14 | TRBV12-3/TRBV12-4 | CASSSGQGWNEQYF
few | 16 | TRBV10-3 | CAISVGQGNSGNTIYF
NA | 14 | TRBV28 | CASTSAGFQETQYF
NA | 15 | TRBV27 | CASSPGTGVAGELFF
few | 11 | TRBV12-3/TRBV12-4 | CASGGADTQYF